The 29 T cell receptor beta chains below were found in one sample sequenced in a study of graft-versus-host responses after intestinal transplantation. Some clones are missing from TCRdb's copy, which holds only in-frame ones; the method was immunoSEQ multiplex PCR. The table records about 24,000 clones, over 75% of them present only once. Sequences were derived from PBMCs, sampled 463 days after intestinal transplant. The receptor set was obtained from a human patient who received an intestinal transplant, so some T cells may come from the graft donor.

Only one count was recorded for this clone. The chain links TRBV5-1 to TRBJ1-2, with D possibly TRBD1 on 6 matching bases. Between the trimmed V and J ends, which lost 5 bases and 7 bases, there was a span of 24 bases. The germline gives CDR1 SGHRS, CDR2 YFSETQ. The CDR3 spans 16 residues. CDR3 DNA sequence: TGCGCCAGCAGGACTACAGGGACGGTCCCTCTCTCTGGCTACACCTTC. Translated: CASRTTGTVPLSGYTF.

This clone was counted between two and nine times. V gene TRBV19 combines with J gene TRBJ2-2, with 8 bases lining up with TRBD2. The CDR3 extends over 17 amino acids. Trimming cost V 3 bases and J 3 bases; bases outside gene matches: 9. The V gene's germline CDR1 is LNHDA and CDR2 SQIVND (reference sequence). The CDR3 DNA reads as TGTGCCAGTAGTATCCGGGAGGGCCTGAAGGACACCGGGGAGCTGTTTTTT. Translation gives CASSIREGLKDTGELFF.

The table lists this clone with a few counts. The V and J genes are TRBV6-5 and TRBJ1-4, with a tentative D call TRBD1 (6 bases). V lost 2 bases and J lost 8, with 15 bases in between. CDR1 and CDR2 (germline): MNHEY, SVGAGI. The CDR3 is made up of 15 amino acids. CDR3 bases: TGTGCCAGCAGTTACGTGATGGGGGGCAGGGAAAAACTGTTTTTT. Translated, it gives CASSYVMGGREKLFF.

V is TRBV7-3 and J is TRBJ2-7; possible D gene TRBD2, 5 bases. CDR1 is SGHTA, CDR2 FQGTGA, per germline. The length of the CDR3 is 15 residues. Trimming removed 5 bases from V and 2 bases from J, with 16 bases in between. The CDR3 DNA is TGTGCCAGCAGCCTACTAGAGGCCGCCCCCTACGAGCAGTACTTC. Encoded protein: CASSLLEAAPYEQYF.

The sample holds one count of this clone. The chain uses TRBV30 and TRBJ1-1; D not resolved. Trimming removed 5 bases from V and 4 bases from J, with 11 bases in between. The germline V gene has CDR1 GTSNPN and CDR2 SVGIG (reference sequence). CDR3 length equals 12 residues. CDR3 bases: TGTGCCTGGTCAAGGACTGGCACTGAAGCTTTCTTT. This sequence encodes CAWSRTGTEAFF.

The CDR3 protein is CASSQDETSGKGSRELFF. In DNA form, the CDR3 reads TGTGCCAGCAGCCAAGATGAAACTAGCGGGAAGGGTAGCCGGGAGCTGTTTTTT. V and J are TRBV4-2 and TRBJ2-2, with 10 bases matching TRBD2. Germline CDR1 reads LGHNA; CDR2 reads YNFKEQ. V was pared by 0 bases and J by 9 bases, with 13 bases of the junction left unmatched. CDR3 length: 18 amino acids.

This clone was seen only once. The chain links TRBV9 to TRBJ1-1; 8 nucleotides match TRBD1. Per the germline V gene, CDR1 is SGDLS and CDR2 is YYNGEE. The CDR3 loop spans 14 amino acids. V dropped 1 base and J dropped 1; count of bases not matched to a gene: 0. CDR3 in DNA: TGTGCCAGCAGCGTACAGGGGGCGAACACTGAAGCTTTCTTT. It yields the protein CASSVQGANTEAFF.

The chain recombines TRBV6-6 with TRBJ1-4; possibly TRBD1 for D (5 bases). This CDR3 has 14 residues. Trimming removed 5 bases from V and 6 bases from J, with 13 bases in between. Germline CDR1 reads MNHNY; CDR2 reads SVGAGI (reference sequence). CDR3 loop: CASSGAFQDEKLFF. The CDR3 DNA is TGTGCCAGCAGTGGGGCCTTCCAGGATGAAAAACTGTTTTTT.

CDR3 bases: TGTGCCAGCAGCTTACAGGGGGTTAGTTACGAGCAGTACTTC. Protein sequence: CASSLQGVSYEQYF. The chain carries TRBV7-8 and TRBJ2-7; 7 nucleotides agree with TRBD1. Losses at the gene ends were 2 bases for V and 4 bases for J; bases not matched to a gene: 5. Per the germline V gene, CDR1 is SGHVS and CDR2 is FQNEAQ. The CDR3 totals 14 residues.

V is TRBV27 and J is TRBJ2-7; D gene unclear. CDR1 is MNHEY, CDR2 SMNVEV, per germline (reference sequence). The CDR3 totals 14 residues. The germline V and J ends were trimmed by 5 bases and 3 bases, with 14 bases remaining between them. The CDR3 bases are TGTGCCAGCAGTAATCATCTGTCGGTCTACGAGCAGTACTTC. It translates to CASSNHLSVYEQYF.

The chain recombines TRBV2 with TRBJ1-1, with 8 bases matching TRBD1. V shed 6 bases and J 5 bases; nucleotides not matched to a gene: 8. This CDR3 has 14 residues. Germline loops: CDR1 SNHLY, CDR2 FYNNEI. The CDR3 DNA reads TGTGCCAGCAGGGACAGGGTGGGGGTAACTGAAGCTTTCTTT. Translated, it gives CASRDRVGVTEAFF.

The CDR3 reads CASSQRRAQETQYF. CDR3 DNA sequence: TGTGCCAGCAGCCAGCGCCGGGCGCAAGAGACCCAGTACTTC. V and J are TRBV7-8 and TRBJ2-5; D call uncertain. The CDR3 runs to 14 residues. CDR1 is SGHVS and CDR2 is FQNEAQ in the germline V gene. The V end was cut by 5 bases, the J end by 2 bases, with 12 bases between. The full variable domain, with the rest looked up from reference TRBV7-8 and TRBJ2-5, is GAGVSQSPRYKVAKRGQDVALRCDPISGHVSLFWYQQALGQGPEFLTYFQNEAQLDKSGLPSDRFFAERPEGSVSTLKIQRTQQEDSAVYLCASSQRRAQETQYFGPGTRLLVL.

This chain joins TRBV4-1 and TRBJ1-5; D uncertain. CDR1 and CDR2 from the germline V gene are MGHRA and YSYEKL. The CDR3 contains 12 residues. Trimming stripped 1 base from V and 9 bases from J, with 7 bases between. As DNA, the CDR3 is TGCGCCAGCAGCCAAGGTACCGGGCCCCAGCATTTT. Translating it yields CASSQGTGPQHF.

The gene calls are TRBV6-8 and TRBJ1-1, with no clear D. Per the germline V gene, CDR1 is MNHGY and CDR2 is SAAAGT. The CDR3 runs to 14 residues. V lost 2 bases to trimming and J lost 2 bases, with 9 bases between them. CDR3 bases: TGTGCCAGCAGTTACGGCCAGCTTAACACTGAAGCTTTCTTT. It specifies CASSYGQLNTEAFF.

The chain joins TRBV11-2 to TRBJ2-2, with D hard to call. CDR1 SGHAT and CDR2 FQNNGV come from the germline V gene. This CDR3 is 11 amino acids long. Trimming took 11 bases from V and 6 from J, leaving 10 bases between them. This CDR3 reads CAAGRAGELFF. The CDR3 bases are TGTGCCGCCGGAAGAGCCGGGGAGCTGTTTTTT.

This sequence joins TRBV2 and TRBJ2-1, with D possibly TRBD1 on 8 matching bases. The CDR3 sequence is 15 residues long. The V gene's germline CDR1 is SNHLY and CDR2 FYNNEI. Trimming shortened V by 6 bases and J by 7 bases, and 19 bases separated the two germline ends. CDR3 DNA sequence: TGTGCCAGCAGAGCACAGGGGGGGGCTTATAATGAGCAGTTCTTC. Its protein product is CASRAQGGAYNEQFF. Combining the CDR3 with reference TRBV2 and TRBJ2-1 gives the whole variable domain EPEVTQTPSHQVTQMGQEVILRCVPISNHLYFYWYRQILGQKVEFLVSFYNNEISEKSEIFDDQFSVERPDGSNFTLKIRSTKLEDSAMYFCASRAQGGAYNEQFFGPGTRLTVL.

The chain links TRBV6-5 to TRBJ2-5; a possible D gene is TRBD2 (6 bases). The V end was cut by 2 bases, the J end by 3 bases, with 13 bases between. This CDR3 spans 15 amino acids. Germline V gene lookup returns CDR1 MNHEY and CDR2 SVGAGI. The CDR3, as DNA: TGTGCCAGCAGTTACGTTAGCGGAACTGAAGAGACCCAGTACTTC. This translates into CASSYVSGTEETQYF.

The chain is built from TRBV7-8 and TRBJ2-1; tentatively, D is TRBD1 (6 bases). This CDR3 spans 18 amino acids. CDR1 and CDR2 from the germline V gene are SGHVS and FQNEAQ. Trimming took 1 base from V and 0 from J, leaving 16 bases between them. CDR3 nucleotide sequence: TGTGCCAGCAGCTTAGTTCTCTGGGACATTCTCTCCTACAATGAGCAGTTCTTC. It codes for CASSLVLWDILSYNEQFF.

The chain's CDR3 is CARSFGKGKSPLHF. CDR3 coding DNA: TGTGCCAGAAGCTTCGGGAAAGGAAAATCACCCCTCCACTTT. The chain combines TRBV5-3 with TRBJ1-6; no clear D. TRBV5-3 is sorted into the ORF group, with uncertain function. The CDR3 sequence is 14 residues long. With 2 bases removed from V and 10 bases from J, the gap between germline ends came to 13 bases.

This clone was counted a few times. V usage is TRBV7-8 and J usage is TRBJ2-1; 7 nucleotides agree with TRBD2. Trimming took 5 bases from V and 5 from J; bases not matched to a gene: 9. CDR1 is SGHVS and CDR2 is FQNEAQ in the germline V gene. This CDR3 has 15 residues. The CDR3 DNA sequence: TGTGCCAGCAGCACCTGGGGGGGAAGGGACAATGAGCAGTTCTTC. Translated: CASSTWGGRDNEQFF.

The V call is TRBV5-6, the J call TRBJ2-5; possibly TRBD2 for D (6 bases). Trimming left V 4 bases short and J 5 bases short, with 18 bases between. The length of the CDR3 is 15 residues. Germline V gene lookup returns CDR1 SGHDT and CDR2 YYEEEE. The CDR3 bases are TGTGCCAGCAGCCTACCACCCGGGAGTGGGGAGACCCAGTACTTC. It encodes CASSLPPGSGETQYF.

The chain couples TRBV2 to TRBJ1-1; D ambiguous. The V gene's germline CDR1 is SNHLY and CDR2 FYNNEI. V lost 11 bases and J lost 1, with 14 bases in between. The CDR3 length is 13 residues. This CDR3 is CASSGRSNTEAFF. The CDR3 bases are TGTGCCTCATCGGGCAGATCGAACACTGAAGCTTTCTTT.

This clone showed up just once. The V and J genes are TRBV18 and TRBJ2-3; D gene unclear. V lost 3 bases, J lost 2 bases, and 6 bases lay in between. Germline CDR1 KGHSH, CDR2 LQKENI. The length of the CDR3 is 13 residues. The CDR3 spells CASSPVNTDTQYF. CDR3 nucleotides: TGTGCCAGCTCACCCGTGAACACAGATACGCAGTATTTT.

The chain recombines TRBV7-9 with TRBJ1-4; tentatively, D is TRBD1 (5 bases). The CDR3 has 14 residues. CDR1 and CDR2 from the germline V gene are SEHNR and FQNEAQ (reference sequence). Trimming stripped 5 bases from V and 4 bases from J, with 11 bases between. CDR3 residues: CASSRGTHNEKLFF. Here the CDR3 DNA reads TGTGCCAGCAGCCGGGGGACCCATAATGAAAAACTGTTTTTT.

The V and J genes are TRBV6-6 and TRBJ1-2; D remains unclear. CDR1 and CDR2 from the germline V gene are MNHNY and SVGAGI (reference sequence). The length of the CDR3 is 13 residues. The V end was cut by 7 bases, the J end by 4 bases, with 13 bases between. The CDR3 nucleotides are TGTGCCAGCACCGTGAGCCCCCTCTATGGCTACACCTTC. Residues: CASTVSPLYGYTF.

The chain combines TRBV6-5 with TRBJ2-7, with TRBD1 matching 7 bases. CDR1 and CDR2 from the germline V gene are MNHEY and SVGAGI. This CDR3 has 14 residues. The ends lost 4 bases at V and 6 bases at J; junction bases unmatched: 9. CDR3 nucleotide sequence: TGTGCCAGCAGTTGGGACAGATCGATTCTCGAGCAGTACTTC. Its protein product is CASSWDRSILEQYF.

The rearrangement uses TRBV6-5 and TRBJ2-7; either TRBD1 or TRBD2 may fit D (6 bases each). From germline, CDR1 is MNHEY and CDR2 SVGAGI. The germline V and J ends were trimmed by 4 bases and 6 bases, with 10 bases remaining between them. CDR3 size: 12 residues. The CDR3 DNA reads TGTGCCAGCAGTTCGGGGGCAGGCGAGCAGTACTTC. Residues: CASSSGAGEQYF.

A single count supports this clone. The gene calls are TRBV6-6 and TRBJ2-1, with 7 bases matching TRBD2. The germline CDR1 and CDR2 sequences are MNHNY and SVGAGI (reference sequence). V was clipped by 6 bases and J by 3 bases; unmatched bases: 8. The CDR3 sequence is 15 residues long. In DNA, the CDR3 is TGTGCCAGCAGAGTACTAGCGAGTATCTACAATGAGCAGTTCTTC. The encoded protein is CASRVLASIYNEQFF.

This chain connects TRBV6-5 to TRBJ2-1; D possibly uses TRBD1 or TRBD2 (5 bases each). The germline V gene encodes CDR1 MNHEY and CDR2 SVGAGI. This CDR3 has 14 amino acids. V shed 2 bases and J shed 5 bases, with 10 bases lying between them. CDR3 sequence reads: CASSYPGTNNEQFF. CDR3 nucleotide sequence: TGTGCCAGCAGTTACCCCGGGACCAACAATGAGCAGTTCTTC.